The T cell receptor (beta chain) described here comes from a study of shared clonotypes between healthy human individuals. Across the whole study: The donor pool was made up of two women and three men aged 18 to 49.

Positively selected for CCR7, the CD45RO-negative cells used as naive CD8 cells excluded terminally differentiated effector memory CD45RA+ cells. Overall study results and limits: Apart from blood, nothing was sampled; tissue repertoires likely differ.

Remarks on this clone: Its cognate antigen is unknown.

Each sorted subset replicate got 200 ng genomic DNA, 30,000 or so genomes. Sequencing was performed with immunoSEQ multiplex PCR; in TCRdb, only in-frame clones are kept and a portion is missing. Among about 2 million clones listed, about 95% were seen once. This clonotype originated in a young man in good health. Sequenced: naive CD8+ T cells sorted from blood.

The CDR3 reads CASSRRGQANYGYTF. CDR3 in DNA: TGTGCCAGCAGTCGGAGGGGACAGGCGAACTATGGCTACACCTTC. V and J are TRBV27 and TRBJ1-2; 8 nucleotides match TRBD1. CDR1 is MNHEY and CDR2 is SMNVEV in the germline V gene (reference sequence). The V gene end was trimmed by 5 bases and the J gene end by 2 bases; junction bases not matched to a gene: 7. The length of the CDR3 is 15 residues.